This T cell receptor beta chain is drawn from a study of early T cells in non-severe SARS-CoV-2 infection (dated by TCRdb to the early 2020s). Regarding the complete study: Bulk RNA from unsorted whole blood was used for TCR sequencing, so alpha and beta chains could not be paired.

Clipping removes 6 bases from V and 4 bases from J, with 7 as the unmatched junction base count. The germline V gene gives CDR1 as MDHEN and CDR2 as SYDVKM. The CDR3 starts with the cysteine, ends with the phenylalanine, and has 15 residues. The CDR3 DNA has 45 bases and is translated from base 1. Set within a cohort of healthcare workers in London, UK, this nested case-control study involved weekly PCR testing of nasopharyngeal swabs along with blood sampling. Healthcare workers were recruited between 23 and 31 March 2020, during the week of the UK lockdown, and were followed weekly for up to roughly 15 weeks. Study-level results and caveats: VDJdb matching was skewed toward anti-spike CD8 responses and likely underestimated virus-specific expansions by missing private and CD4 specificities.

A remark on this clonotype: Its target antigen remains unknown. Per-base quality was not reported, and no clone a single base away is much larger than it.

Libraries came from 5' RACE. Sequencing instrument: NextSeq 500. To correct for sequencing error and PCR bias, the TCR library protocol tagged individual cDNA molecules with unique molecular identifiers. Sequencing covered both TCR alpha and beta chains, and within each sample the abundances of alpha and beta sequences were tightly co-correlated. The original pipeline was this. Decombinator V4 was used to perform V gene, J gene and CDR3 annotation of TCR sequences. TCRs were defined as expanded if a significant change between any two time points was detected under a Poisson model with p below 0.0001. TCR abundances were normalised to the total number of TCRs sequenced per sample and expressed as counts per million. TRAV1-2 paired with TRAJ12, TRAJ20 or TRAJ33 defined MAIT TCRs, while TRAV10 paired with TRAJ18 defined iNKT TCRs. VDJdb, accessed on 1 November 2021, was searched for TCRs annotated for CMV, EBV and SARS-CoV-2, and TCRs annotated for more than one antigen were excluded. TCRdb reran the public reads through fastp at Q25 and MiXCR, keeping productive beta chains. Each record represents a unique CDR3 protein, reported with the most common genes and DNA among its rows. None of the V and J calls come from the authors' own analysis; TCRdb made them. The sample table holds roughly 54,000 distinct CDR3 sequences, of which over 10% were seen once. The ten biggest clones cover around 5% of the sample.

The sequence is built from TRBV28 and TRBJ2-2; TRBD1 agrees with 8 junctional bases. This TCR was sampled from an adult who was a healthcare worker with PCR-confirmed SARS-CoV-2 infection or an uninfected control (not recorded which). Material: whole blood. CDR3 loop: CASRQDRAGTGELFF. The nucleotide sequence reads TGTGCCAGCAGACAGGACAGGGCGGGCACCGGGGAGCTGTTTTTT.